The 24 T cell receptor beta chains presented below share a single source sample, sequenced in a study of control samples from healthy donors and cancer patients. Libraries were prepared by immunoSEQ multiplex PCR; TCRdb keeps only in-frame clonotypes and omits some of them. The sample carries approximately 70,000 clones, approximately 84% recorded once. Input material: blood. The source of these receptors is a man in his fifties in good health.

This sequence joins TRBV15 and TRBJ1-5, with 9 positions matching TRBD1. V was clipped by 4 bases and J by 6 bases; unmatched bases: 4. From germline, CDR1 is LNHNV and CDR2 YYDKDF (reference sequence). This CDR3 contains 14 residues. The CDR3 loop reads CATSKGDRVQPQHF. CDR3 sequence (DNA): TGTGCCACCAGCAAGGGGGACAGGGTTCAGCCCCAGCATTTT.

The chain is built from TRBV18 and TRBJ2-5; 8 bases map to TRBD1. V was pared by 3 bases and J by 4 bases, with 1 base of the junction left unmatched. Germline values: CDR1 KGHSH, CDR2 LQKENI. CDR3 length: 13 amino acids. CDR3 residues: CASSPGTGETQYF. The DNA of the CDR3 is TGTGCCAGCTCACCCGGGACAGGAGAGACCCAGTACTTC.

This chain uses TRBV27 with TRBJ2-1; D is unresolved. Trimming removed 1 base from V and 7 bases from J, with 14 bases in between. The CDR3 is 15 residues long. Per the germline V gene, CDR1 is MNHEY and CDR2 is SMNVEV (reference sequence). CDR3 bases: TGTGCCAGCAGTTTATTACTGAGAAGTGAGAATGAGCAGTTCTTC. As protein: CASSLLLRSENEQFF.

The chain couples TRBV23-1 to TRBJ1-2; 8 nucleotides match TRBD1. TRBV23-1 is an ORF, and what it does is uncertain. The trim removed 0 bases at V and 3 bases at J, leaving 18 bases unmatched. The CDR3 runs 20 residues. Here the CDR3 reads CASSQSPTPREQGVHYGYTF. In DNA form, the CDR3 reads TGCGCCAGCAGTCAATCCCCCACTCCACGGGAACAGGGGGTTCACTATGGCTACACCTTC.

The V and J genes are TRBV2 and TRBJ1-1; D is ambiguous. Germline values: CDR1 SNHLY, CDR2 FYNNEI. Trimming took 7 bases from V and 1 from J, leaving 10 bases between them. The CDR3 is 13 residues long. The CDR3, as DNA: TGTGCCAGCAATCCCGGAGAGAACACTGAAGCTTTCTTT. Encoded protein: CASNPGENTEAFF. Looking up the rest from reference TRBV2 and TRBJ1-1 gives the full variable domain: EPEVTQTPSHQVTQMGQEVILRCVPISNHLYFYWYRQILGQKVEFLVSFYNNEISEKSEIFDDQFSVERPDGSNFTLKIRSTKLEDSAMYFCASNPGENTEAFFGQGTRLTVV.

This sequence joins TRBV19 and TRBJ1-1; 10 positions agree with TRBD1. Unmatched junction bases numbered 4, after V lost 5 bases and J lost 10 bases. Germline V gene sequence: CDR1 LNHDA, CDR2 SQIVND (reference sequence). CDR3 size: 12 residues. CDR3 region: CASSSTGGRAFF. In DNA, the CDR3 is TGTGCCAGTAGTTCGACAGGGGGCCGAGCTTTCTTT. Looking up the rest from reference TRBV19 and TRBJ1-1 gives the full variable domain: DGGITQSPKYLFRKEGQNVTLSCEQNLNHDAMYWYRQDPGQGLRLIYYSQIVNDFQKGDIAEGYSVSREKKESFPLTVTSAQKNPTAFYLCASSSTGGRAFFGQGTRLTVV.

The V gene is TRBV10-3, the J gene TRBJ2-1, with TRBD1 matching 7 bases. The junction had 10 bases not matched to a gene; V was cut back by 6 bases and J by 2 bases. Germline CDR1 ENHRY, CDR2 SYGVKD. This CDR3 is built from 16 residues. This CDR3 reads CAIRLEGGSTYNEQFF. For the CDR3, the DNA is TGTGCCATCAGGCTAGAAGGGGGCTCGACCTACAATGAGCAGTTCTTC.

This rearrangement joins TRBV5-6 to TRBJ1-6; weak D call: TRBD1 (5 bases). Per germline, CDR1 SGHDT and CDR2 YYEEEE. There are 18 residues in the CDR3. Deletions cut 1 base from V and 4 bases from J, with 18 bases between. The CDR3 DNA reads TGTGCCAGCAGCTTGTCCCGATCTCTTGGGGCGTATAATTCACCCCTCCACTTT. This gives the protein CASSLSRSLGAYNSPLHF.

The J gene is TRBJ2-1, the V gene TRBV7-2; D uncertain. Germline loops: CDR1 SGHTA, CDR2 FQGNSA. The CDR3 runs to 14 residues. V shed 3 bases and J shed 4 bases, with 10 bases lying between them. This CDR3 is CASSFGSYYNEQFF. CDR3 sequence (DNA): TGTGCCAGCAGCTTCGGCAGTTATTACAATGAGCAGTTCTTC.

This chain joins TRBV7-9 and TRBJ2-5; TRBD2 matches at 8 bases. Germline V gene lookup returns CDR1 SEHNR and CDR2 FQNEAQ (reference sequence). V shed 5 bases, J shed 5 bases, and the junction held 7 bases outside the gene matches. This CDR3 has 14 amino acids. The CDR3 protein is CASSPPAGVETQYF. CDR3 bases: TGTGCCAGCAGCCCGCCAGCGGGAGTGGAGACCCAGTACTTC.

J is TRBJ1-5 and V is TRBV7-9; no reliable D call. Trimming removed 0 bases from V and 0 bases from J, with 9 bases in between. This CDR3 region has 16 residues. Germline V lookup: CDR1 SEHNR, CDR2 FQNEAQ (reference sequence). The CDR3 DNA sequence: TGTGCCAGCAGCTTAGCGAAAGACTATAGCAATCAGCCCCAGCATTTT. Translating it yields CASSLAKDYSNQPQHF.

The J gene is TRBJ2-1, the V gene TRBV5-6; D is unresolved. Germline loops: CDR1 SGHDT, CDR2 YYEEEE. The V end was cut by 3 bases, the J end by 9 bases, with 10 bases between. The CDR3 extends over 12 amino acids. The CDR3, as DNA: TGTGCCAGCAGCTCCCTTGTGGGTGAGCAGTTCTTC. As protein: CASSSLVGEQFF.

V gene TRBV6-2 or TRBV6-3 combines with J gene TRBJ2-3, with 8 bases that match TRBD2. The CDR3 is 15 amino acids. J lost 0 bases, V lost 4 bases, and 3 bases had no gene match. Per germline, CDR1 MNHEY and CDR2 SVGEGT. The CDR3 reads CASSSRTSSTDTQYF. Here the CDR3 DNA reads TGTGCCAGCAGTTCCCGGACTAGCAGCACAGATACGCAGTATTTT.

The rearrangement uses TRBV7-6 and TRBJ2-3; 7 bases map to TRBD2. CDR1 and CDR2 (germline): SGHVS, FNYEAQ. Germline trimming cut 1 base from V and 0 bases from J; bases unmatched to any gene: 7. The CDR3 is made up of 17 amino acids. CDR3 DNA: TGTGCCAGCAGCTTAGGGTTGCTAGCGGCGAGCACAGATACGCAGTATTTT. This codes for CASSLGLLAASTDTQYF.

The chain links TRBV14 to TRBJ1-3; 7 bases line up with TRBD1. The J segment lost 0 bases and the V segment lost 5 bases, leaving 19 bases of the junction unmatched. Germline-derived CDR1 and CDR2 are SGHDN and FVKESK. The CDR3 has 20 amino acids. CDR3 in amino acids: CASSGTTGQLFSFSGNTIYF. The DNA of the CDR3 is TGTGCCAGCAGCGGGACAACGGGACAGCTCTTCTCTTTCTCTGGAAACACCATATATTTT.

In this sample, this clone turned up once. CDR3 loop: CASSLVRTSGRHTQYF. CDR3 DNA sequence: TGTGCCAGCAGCTTAGTTAGGACTAGCGGGAGACATACGCAGTATTTT. V and J are TRBV7-2 and TRBJ2-3; 13 bases are shared with TRBD2. CDR1 SGHTA and CDR2 FQGNSA come from the germline V gene. With V trimmed by 1 base and J by 7 bases, 5 bases remained unmatched. The CDR3 spans 16 residues.

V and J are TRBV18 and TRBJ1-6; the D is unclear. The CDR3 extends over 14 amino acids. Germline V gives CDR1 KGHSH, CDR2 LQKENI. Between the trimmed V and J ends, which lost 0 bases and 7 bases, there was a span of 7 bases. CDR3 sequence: CASSPPGANSPLHF. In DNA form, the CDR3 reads TGTGCCAGCTCACCACCGGGAGCGAATTCACCCCTCCACTTT. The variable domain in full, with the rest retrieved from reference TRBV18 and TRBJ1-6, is NAGVMQNPRHLVRRRGQEARLRCSPMKGHSHVYWYRQLPEEGLKFMVYLQKENIIDESGMPKERFSAEFPKEGPSILRIQQVVRGDSAAYFCASSPPGANSPLHFGNGTRLTVT.

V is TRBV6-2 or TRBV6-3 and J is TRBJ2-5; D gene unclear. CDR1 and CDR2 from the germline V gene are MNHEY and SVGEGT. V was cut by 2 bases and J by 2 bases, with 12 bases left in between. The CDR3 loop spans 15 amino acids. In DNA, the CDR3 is TGTGCCAGCAGTTACCGGACCTTACCTCAAGAGACCCAGTACTTC. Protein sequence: CASSYRTLPQETQYF.

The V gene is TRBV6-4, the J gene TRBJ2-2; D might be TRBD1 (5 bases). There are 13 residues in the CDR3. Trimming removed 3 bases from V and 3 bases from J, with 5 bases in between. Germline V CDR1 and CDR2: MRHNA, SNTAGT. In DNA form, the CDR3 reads TGTGCCAGCAGTGAAGGGGACACCGGGGAGCTGTTTTTT. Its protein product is CASSEGDTGELFF.

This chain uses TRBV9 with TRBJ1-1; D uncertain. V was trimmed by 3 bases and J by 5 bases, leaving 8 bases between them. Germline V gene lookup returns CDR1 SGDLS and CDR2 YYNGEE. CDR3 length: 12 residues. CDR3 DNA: TGTGCCAGCAGCGACCCGGGGACTGAAGCTTTCTTT. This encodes CASSDPGTEAFF.

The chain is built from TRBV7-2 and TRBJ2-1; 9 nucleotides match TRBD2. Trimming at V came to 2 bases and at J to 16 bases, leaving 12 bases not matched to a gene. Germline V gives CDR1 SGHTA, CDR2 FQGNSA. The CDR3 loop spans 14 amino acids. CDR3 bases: TGTGCCAGCAGCTTACTAAACCCGGGACTAGCTCCATTCTTC. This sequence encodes CASSLLNPGLAPFF.

The CDR3 DNA reads as TGTGCCAGCAGCCCTCCGGGGGATACGCAGTATTTT. Protein: CASSPPGDTQYF. The chain joins TRBV11-3 to TRBJ2-3, with D possibly matching TRBD2 (5 bases). CDR1 is SGHNT, CDR2 YENEEA, per germline. V lost 5 bases to trimming and J lost 6 bases, with 9 bases between them. CDR3 size: 12 residues.

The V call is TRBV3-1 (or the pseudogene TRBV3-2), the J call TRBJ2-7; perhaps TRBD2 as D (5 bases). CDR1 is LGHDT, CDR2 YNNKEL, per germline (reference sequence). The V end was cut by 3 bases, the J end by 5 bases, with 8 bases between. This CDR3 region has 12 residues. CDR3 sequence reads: CASSHFGDEQYF. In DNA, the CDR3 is TGTGCCAGCAGCCACTTCGGGGACGAGCAGTACTTC.

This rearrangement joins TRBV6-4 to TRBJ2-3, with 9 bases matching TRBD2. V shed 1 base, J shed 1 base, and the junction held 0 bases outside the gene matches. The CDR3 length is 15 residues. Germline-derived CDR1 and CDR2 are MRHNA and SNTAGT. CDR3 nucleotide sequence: TGTGCCAGCAGTGACTTAGCGGGAGGCACAGATACGCAGTATTTT. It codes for CASSDLAGGTDTQYF.